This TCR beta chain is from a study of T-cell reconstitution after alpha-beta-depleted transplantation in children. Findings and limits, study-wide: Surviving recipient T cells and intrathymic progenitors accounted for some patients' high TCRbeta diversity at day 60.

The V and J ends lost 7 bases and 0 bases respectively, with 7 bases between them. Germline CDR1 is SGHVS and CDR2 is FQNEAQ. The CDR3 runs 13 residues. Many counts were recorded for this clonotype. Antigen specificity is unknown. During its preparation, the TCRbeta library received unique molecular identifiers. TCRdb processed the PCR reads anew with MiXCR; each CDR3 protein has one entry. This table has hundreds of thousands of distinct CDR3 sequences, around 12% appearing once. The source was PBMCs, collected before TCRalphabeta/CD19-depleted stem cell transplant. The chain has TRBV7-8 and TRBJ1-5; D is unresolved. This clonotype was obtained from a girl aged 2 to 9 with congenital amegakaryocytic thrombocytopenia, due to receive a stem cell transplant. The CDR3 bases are TGTGCCAGCACAACGTCTAGCAATCAGCCCCAGCATTTT. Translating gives CASTTSSNQPQHF.